This TCR beta chain originates from a study of T cell responses to AZD1222 COVID-19 vaccine. On this clone itself: Its specificity is not known. The junction differs from germline at one of its ends, possibly a read error.

Study findings and constraints: At study baseline, merely roughly 6 AZD1222 recipients were seropositive. The sample set comprised mostly white British donors with more females, and clonal diversity was possibly underestimated. Breadth and depth of Spike-specific TCRs rose after two AZD1222 doses.

The method was immunoSEQ multiplex PCR; TCRdb's version includes in-frame clones alone and lacks a portion of them. The profile shows 150,000 to 180,000 clones, roughly nine tenths of them singletons. This CDR3 is 14 amino acids long. Germline loops: CDR1 SSHAT, CDR2 FNYEAQ (reference sequence). This receptor was obtained from an adult in good health. This material consisted of peripheral blood, taken on day 0 of AZD1222 vaccination. This rearrangement joins TRBV7-7 to TRBJ2-2; D is possibly TRBD1 (6 bases). The CDR3 loop reads CASRGPSNTGELFF. The CDR3 nucleotides read TGTGCTAGCAGGGGTCCCTCGAACACCGGGGAGCTGTTTTTT.